This TCR beta chain was sequenced in a study of blood T cells in healthy people across ages. On this clonotype itself: A much more abundant neighbour one base away suggests this may be a read error.

The draw of peripheral blood yielded roughly 9.4 milliliters from each donor. A sample-barcoded 5' primer and a J-beta primer mix were used in a second PCR of roughly 7 to 11 cycles. Each CDR3 protein is one row after TCRdb ran MiXCR on the 5' RACE reads. The sample carries about 970,000 distinct CDR3 sequences, just over 50% recorded once. Germline CDR1 is DFQATT and CDR2 is SNEGSKA (reference sequence). The CDR3 has 16 amino acids. V shed 1 base, J shed 10 bases, and the junction held 15 bases outside the gene matches. The clonotype was recovered from an older woman in good health. The sequencing sample was made of blood. The rearrangement uses TRBV20-1 and TRBJ2-1, with 8 positions matching TRBD2. The DNA of the CDR3 is TGCAGTGCTAGAGCCACAGGGAAAGCGGGAGTGAGCGAGCAGTTCTTC. It codes for CSARATGKAGVSEQFF.